The 14 T cell receptor beta chains listed next were all sequenced from one sample in a study of blood T cell repertoires in COVID-19. Sequencing used immunoSEQ multiplex PCR; TCRdb keeps in-frame clones, though not all of them. The table lists around 140,000 clones, around nine tenths of them singletons. The sample taken for sequencing was peripheral blood. Receptors originate from a man in his forties or fifties with active or convalescent COVID-19.

This chain uses TRBV20-1 with TRBJ2-5; 8 bases fit TRBD1. The germline CDR1 and CDR2 sequences are DFQATT and SNEGSKA (reference sequence). The CDR3 is 12 amino acids. The trim removed 3 bases at V and 13 bases at J, leaving 10 bases unmatched. The CDR3 sequence: CSASNTDRVLYF. The DNA for the CDR3 is TGCAGTGCTAGTAACACGGACAGGGTTTTGTACTTC.

CDR3: CSVSTGSKNIQYF. The CDR3 DNA reads as TGCAGCGTCTCTACGGGTTCCAAAAACATTCAGTACTTC. The chain is built from TRBV29-1 and TRBJ2-4; D is unclear. The CDR3 consists of 13 residues. Trimming pared 6 bases from V and 2 bases from J, leaving 11 bases between. From germline, CDR1 is SQVTM and CDR2 ANQGSEA.

The rearrangement joins TRBV12-5 to TRBJ2-3, with TRBD2 identical over 14 bases. Trimming removed 0 bases from V and 5 bases from J; junction bases left unmatched: 4. The CDR3 sequence is 17 residues long. Germline loops: CDR1 LGHNT, CDR2 FRNRAP. This CDR3 reads CASGLVGLAGGVDTQYF. The DNA for the CDR3 is TGTGCTAGTGGTTTGGTCGGACTAGCGGGAGGAGTAGATACGCAGTATTTT.

This clone has a single count. This chain links TRBV29-1 with TRBJ1-4; the D is unclear. Trimming shortened V by 1 base and J by 7 bases, and 16 bases separated the two germline ends. Germline V gene lookup returns CDR1 SQVTM and CDR2 ANQGSEA. The CDR3 contains 15 residues. The CDR3 DNA follows: TGCAGCGTTGAAGTTTTACCGGGAAGAGGTGAAAAACTGTTTTTT. Protein product: CSVEVLPGRGEKLFF. The full variable domain, its missing parts supplied by reference TRBV29-1 and TRBJ1-4, is SAVISQKPSRDICQRGTSLTIQCQVDSQVTMMFWYRQQPGQSLTLIATANQGSEATYESGFVIDKFPISRPNLTFSTLTVSNMSPEDSSIYLCSVEVLPGRGEKLFFGSGTQLSVL.

The genes are TRBV30 and TRBJ2-5, with TRBD2 matching 7 bases. Germline CDR1 GTSNPN, CDR2 SVGIG (reference sequence). The J segment lost 5 bases and the V segment lost 8 bases, leaving 17 bases of the junction unmatched. The CDR3 is 15 residues long. For the CDR3, the DNA is TGTGCCGGGGGGGAGGCGTTACCAAGATCGGAGACCCAGTACTTC. It yields the protein CAGGEALPRSETQYF.

The chain carries TRBV6-2 or TRBV6-3 and TRBJ1-2; unclear D gene. Germline lookup yields CDR1 MNHEY and CDR2 SVGEGT. V lost 6 bases, J lost 0 bases, and 17 bases lay in between. The CDR3 spans 16 residues. CDR3 sequence reads: CASSPPRKRANYGYTF. In nucleotides, the CDR3 is TGTGCCAGCAGCCCTCCCCGAAAACGGGCTAACTATGGCTACACCTTC.

The chain links TRBV3-1 (or the pseudogene TRBV3-2) to TRBJ2-7; 11 nucleotides agree with TRBD1. The CDR3 totals 16 residues. The germline V gene has CDR1 LGHDT and CDR2 YNNKEL (reference sequence). Trimming cost V 1 base and J 5 bases; bases outside gene matches: 7. The CDR3 DNA is TGTGCCAGCAGCCAAGCATCGGGACAGGGGGGCCACGAGCAGTACTTC. Translating it yields CASSQASGQGGHEQYF.

The table lists this clone with a few counts. This chain links TRBV2 with TRBJ2-7; the D gene is possibly TRBD2 (6 bases). Germline CDR1 reads SNHLY; CDR2 reads FYNNEI. The V end lost 8 bases, the J end lost 4 bases, and 15 bases lay between the germline ends. CDR3 length: 13 residues. The CDR3 spells CASEAVGGYEQYF. Here the CDR3 DNA reads TGTGCCAGCGAAGCCGTCGGGGGTTACGAGCAGTACTTC. Complete variable domain (other parts from reference TRBV2 and TRBJ2-7): EPEVTQTPSHQVTQMGQEVILRCVPISNHLYFYWYRQILGQKVEFLVSFYNNEISEKSEIFDDQFSVERPDGSNFTLKIRSTKLEDSAMYFCASEAVGGYEQYFGPGTRLTVT.

The chain has TRBV15 and TRBJ1-2; no clear D. The CDR3 is made up of 14 amino acids. The germline V gene has CDR1 LNHNV and CDR2 YYDKDF (reference sequence). Trimming removed 0 bases at V and 0 bases at J, with 5 bases between. The CDR3 DNA follows: TGTGCCACCAGCAGAGACTTAGCTAACTATGGCTACACCTTC. Protein sequence: CATSRDLANYGYTF. The full variable domain, rest sourced from reference TRBV15 and TRBJ1-2, is DAMVIQNPRYQVTQFGKPVTLSCSQTLNHNVMYWYQQKSSQAPKLLFHYYDKDFNNEADTPDNFQSRRPNTSFCFLDIRSPGLGDTAMYLCATSRDLANYGYTFGSGTRLTVV.

This clone has just one count. The chain links TRBV6-6 to TRBJ2-1; 7 bases align to TRBD2. Germline CDR1 reads MNHNY; CDR2 reads SVGAGI (reference sequence). The CDR3 covers 14 residues. The junction had 4 bases not matched to a gene; V was cut back by 2 bases and J by 6 bases. CDR3 bases: TGTGCCAGCAGTTACCGGACTAGTGGCAATGAGCAGTTCTTC. It translates to CASSYRTSGNEQFF.

The chain uses TRBV7-8 and TRBJ2-1; 8 bases agree with TRBD1. Germline loops: CDR1 SGHVS, CDR2 FQNEAQ. There are 14 residues in the CDR3. Trimming removed 2 bases from V and 9 bases from J; junction bases left unmatched: 6. CDR3 DNA sequence: TGTGCCAGCAGCTTAATTCAGGGGGCCACTGAGCAGTTCTTC. Amino acid sequence: CASSLIQGATEQFF.

This sequence joins TRBV6-5 and TRBJ1-3; possibly TRBD1 for D (5 bases). V dropped 5 bases and J dropped 1 base, with 12 bases sitting between them. CDR1 MNHEY and CDR2 SVGAGI come from the germline V gene. The CDR3 length is 15 residues. The CDR3 is CASSRAGGSGNTIYF. DNA of the CDR3: TGTGCCAGCAGTCGCGCGGGGGGGTCTGGAAACACCATATATTTT.

The rearrangement uses TRBV7-8 and TRBJ2-1, with 7 bases that match TRBD2. The V and J ends lost 5 bases and 4 bases, in that order; junction bases with no gene match: 8. The CDR3 is 15 amino acids. From germline, CDR1 is SGHVS and CDR2 FQNEAQ. The CDR3 DNA is TGTGCCAGCAGCCTAACGGGGCGGGGGTACAATGAGCAGTTCTTC. This gives the protein CASSLTGRGYNEQFF.

This chain connects TRBV11-2 to TRBJ1-1; tentatively, D is TRBD1 (6 bases). Germline assignment: CDR1 SGHAT and CDR2 FQNNGV. V was pared by 5 bases and J by 1 base, with 17 bases between. The CDR3 is 16 residues long. The CDR3 protein is CASSLRGGAGNTEAFF. CDR3 nucleotides: TGTGCCAGCAGCCTTCGGGGGGGCGCAGGGAACACTGAAGCTTTCTTT.